Included here is one TCR beta chain sequence, with context. Original analysis: Amplifying reference gene primers gave estimates of nucleated cell counts. Data came from immunoSEQ multiplex PCR; TCRdb stores just in-frame clones and leaves some out. The V and J calls and clone size are taken from that table; D and trimming were inferred from the DNA. The top ten hold around 2.8% of the sample, which has about 270,000 clones, under 95% seen once. The data were obtained in a study of blood T cell repertoires in COVID-19. Study at large: Italy, Spain and the United States were the sources of the convalescent and acute COVID-19 samples.

Study members were between about 18 and 100 years old and lived in some 26 US regions. A COVID-19 case was met by exposed participants within 2 weeks before study entry. V lost 1 base and J 8 bases, leaving 8 bases between the germline ends. The CDR3 runs to 12 residues. Per germline, CDR1 LGHDT and CDR2 YNNKEL (reference sequence). The V and J genes are TRBV3-1 (or the pseudogene TRBV3-2) and TRBJ1-2; the D is unclear. Input material: PBMCs or T cells enriched from blood (not recorded which). This receptor was identified in a middle-aged man who had been exposed to COVID-19. CDR3 amino acids: CASSQGLRGYTF. The CDR3 coding sequence is TGTGCCAGCAGCCAAGGTTTGCGGGGCTACACCTTC.